Below, 24 T cell receptor beta chains from the same sample are listed, as sequenced in a study of CD8+ T cells in alopecia areata. Sequencing templates came from extracted RNA that was reverse transcribed into cDNA. TCRdb keeps only in-frame clones here, not all; method: immunoSEQ multiplex PCR. This table holds about 110,000 clones, approximately 63% found once. Sequences were obtained from CD8+ T cells sorted from blood. These receptors were taken from a human donor in good health.

The chain employs TRBV2 and TRBJ1-1, with D uncertain. V gave up 4 bases and J gave up 1 base, with 13 bases separating them. The CDR3 has 15 residues. CDR1 SNHLY and CDR2 FYNNEI come from the germline V gene. DNA for the CDR3: TGTGCCAGCAGTGCGGGTTTGTGGGGGAACACTGAAGCTTTCTTT. Translation gives CASSAGLWGNTEAFF.

V is TRBV5-1 and J is TRBJ2-7, with TRBD1 matching 8 bases. Losses at the gene ends were 2 bases for V and 6 bases for J; bases not matched to a gene: 4. Germline CDR1 reads SGHRS; CDR2 reads YFSETQ. The CDR3 extends over 13 amino acids. The CDR3 DNA is TGCGCCAGCAGCTTAACCAGGGGGCGCGAGCAGTACTTC. Translated: CASSLTRGREQYF.

This sequence joins TRBV4-1 and TRBJ2-7; TRBD1 aligns across 9 bases. Germline V lookup: CDR1 MGHRA, CDR2 YSYEKL. Losses at the gene ends were 3 bases for V and 7 bases for J; bases not matched to a gene: 10. This CDR3 comprises 15 residues. The CDR3 protein is CASSQGQGSDGEQYF. The CDR3 DNA reads as TGCGCCAGCAGCCAGGGACAGGGATCTGATGGGGAGCAGTACTTC.

This chain uses TRBV13 with TRBJ2-2; a weak D match, TRBD1 (5 bases). The CDR3 spans 13 residues. The V end was cut by 5 bases, the J end by 3 bases, with 7 bases between. Germline-derived CDR1 and CDR2 are PRHDT and FYEKMQ (reference sequence). CDR3 nucleotides: TGTGCCAGCAGCCAGGGTTACACCGGGGAGCTGTTTTTT. This gives the protein CASSQGYTGELFF.

V is TRBV7-9 and J is TRBJ2-1; D ambiguous. Trimming took 6 bases from V and 2 from J, leaving 5 bases between them. CDR1 and CDR2 from the germline V gene are SEHNR and FQNEAQ (reference sequence). The CDR3 has 12 residues. The CDR3, as DNA: TGTGCCAGCAGTTACACCTACAATGAGCAGTTCTTC. This codes for CASSYTYNEQFF. The full variable domain, its missing parts supplied by reference TRBV7-9 and TRBJ2-1, is DTGVSQNPRHKITKRGQNVTFRCDPISEHNRLYWYRQTLGQGPEFLTYFQNEAQLEKSRLLSDRFSAERPKGSFSTLEIQRTEQGDSAMYLCASSYTYNEQFFGPGTRLTVL.

The genes are TRBV28 and TRBJ2-2, with D unresolved. The CDR3 extends over 13 amino acids. The V gene lost 5 bases and the J gene lost 7 bases, with 11 bases spanning the gap. Germline lookup yields CDR1 MDHEN and CDR2 SYDVKM. The CDR3 loop is CASSLLPNGELFF. The CDR3 bases are TGTGCCAGCAGTCTGCTTCCTAACGGGGAGCTGTTTTTT.

The chain is built from TRBV4-3 and TRBJ2-7, with D perhaps TRBD1 or TRBD2 (6 bases each). V lost 4 bases and J 2 bases, leaving 15 bases between the germline ends. The CDR3 consists of 15 residues. In germline, CDR1 is LGHNA, CDR2 YSLEER. As DNA, the CDR3 is TGCGCCAGCAGCCCCGAGGGGGGTGAGGCCTACGAGCAGTACTTC. Translation: CASSPEGGEAYEQYF.

The rearrangement joins TRBV11-2 to TRBJ2-7, with 9 bases lining up with TRBD2. Losses at the gene ends were 1 base for V and 6 bases for J; bases not matched to a gene: 4. This CDR3 is built from 14 residues. Germline V gene data show CDR1 as SGHAT and CDR2 as FQNNGV. The CDR3 bases are TGTGCCAGCAGCTTAGTTGCGGGGGGGCGCGAGCAGTACTTC. It encodes CASSLVAGGREQYF.

The chain employs TRBV29-1 and TRBJ2-1; 11 nucleotides line up with TRBD2. Looked up from germline, CDR1 is SQVTM and CDR2 is ANQGSEA. The V and J ends lost 7 bases and 4 bases, in that order; junction bases with no gene match: 6. This CDR3 has 14 residues. The CDR3 here is CSGTTSGGYNEQFF. CDR3 nucleotides: TGCAGCGGGACCACTAGCGGGGGTTACAATGAGCAGTTCTTC.

V usage is TRBV6-1 and J usage is TRBJ2-5, with 12 bases identical to TRBD2. The CDR3 runs to 18 residues. Germline assignment: CDR1 MNHNS and CDR2 SASEGT. The junction had 12 bases not matched to a gene; V was cut back by 2 bases and J by 5 bases. CDR3 residues: CASSELAGGLISLETQYF. Here the CDR3 DNA reads TGTGCCAGCAGTGAACTAGCGGGGGGGCTAATCAGTTTGGAGACCCAGTACTTC.

This clone was observed a handful of times. The chain carries TRBV28 and TRBJ1-6; 7 positions match TRBD1. Trimming at V came to 1 base and at J to 0 bases, leaving 6 bases not matched to a gene. Germline CDR1 reads MDHEN; CDR2 reads SYDVKM. The CDR3 is 18 residues long. CDR3 residues: CASSLLSAGGSYNSPLHF. CDR3 sequence (DNA): TGTGCCAGCAGTTTATTGTCGGCAGGGGGCTCCTATAATTCACCCCTCCACTTT.

Details on this clone: Given a far larger clone just one base away, this is likely a sequencing read error. Other DNA sequences from this sample encode an identical CDR3 as well. The chain employs TRBV5-1 and TRBJ1-2, with a weak D call TRBD1 (6 bases). The CDR3 sequence is 13 residues long. Trimming stripped 0 bases from V and 4 bases from J, with 7 bases between. Per the germline V gene, CDR1 is SGHRS and CDR2 is YFSETQ. The CDR3, as DNA: TGCGCCAGCAGCTTGGAGACAGGCTATGGCTACACCTTC. Its protein is CASSLETGYGYTF.

The rearrangement uses TRBV2 and TRBJ1-6; TRBD1 matches 9 bases. The V segment lost 11 bases and the J segment 7 bases; nucleotides outside the gene matches: 6. The CDR3 totals 13 residues. Germline V CDR1 and CDR2: SNHLY, FYNNEI. The CDR3 region is CACGTGNNSPLHF. The CDR3 nucleotides are TGTGCCTGTGGGACAGGGAACAATTCACCCCTCCACTTT.

The genes are TRBV7-6 and TRBJ2-2; D is ambiguous. Trimming pared 4 bases from V and 2 bases from J, leaving 14 bases between. The CDR3 spans 16 residues. Germline V CDR1 and CDR2: SGHVS, FNYEAQ. The CDR3 bases are TGTGCCAGCAGCTCTCGTGGGCTGCCCAACACCGGGGAGCTGTTTTTT. It translates to CASSSRGLPNTGELFF.

This clone was counted a few times. The chain carries TRBV19 and TRBJ1-1; D uncertain. Trimming removed 0 bases at V and 4 bases at J, with 9 bases between. CDR3 length: 14 residues. Germline V lookup: CDR1 LNHDA, CDR2 SQIVND (reference sequence). CDR3 in amino acids: CASSIEGLGTEAFF. In DNA, the CDR3 is TGTGCCAGTAGTATAGAGGGGTTGGGCACTGAAGCTTTCTTT.

This clone has ten or more counts. The chain links TRBV2 to TRBJ2-4, with 8 bases identical to TRBD1. Germline CDR1 is SNHLY and CDR2 is FYNNEI. After removal of 6 bases from V and 14 bases from J, the junction contained 18 bases not matched to a gene. CDR3 length: 15 residues. The CDR3 region has the DNA TGTGCCAGCAGGCCTTCCCCGGGACAGGATCAGAGGGAGTACTTC. Protein product: CASRPSPGQDQREYF.

This clone was seen only a few times. The chain employs TRBV7-9 and TRBJ2-7; 12 nucleotides align to TRBD2. Looked up from germline, CDR1 is SEHNR and CDR2 is FQNEAQ (reference sequence). The CDR3 runs to 15 residues. After removal of 5 bases from V and 2 bases from J, the junction contained 4 bases not matched to a gene. CDR3 loop: CASSTASGGAYEQYF. CDR3 bases: TGTGCCAGCAGCACTGCTAGCGGGGGGGCCTACGAGCAGTACTTC.

This chain connects TRBV7-9 to TRBJ1-1, with D perhaps matching TRBD1 (6 bases). CDR1 SEHNR and CDR2 FQNEAQ come from the germline V gene (reference sequence). The CDR3 extends over 11 amino acids. V lost 11 bases and J lost 3, with 10 bases in between. CDR3: CALAGDTEAFF. The CDR3 DNA is TGTGCCCTGGCAGGGGACACTGAAGCTTTCTTT.

The CDR3, as DNA: TGCGCCAGCAGCCAGATAACAGGGGCAACTAATGAAAAACTGTTTTTT. As protein: CASSQITGATNEKLFF. The chain joins TRBV4-3 to TRBJ1-4; TRBD1 aligns across 7 bases. Germline V CDR1 and CDR2: LGHNA, YSLEER. CDR3 length: 16 amino acids. V dropped 3 bases and J dropped 0; count of bases not matched to a gene: 4.

The chain uses TRBV25-1 and TRBJ2-5; the D gene is possibly TRBD1 (6 bases). TRBJ2-7 explains the end of the DNA better; the J call may be wrong. The CDR3 runs to 12 residues. The germline gives CDR1 MGHDK, CDR2 SYGVNS. The CDR3 is CASSRTAYEQYF. The CDR3 DNA reads as TGTGCCAGCAGCCGGACAGCCTACGAGCAGTACTTC.

The chain combines TRBV28 with TRBJ2-2, with 8 nucleotides matching TRBD2. Germline lookup yields CDR1 MDHEN and CDR2 SYDVKM. The CDR3 totals 14 residues. Trimming at V came to 2 bases and at J to 11 bases, leaving 7 bases not matched to a gene. The CDR3 here is CASSLRGGSGELFF. The CDR3 region has the DNA TGTGCCAGCAGTTTACGGGGGGGCTCAGGAGAGCTGTTTTTT.

Of note for this clone: One end of the junction fails to match germline, which may point to a read error. The chain links TRBV13 to TRBJ1-2, with 8 bases identical to TRBD1. Per germline, CDR1 PRHDT and CDR2 FYEKMQ (reference sequence). CDR3 size: 14 residues. CDR3 in DNA: TGTGCCAGCAGCCGAGGCCGGGACAGGTGGAAGGCCGAATTC. Protein sequence: CASSRGRDRWKAEF.

J is TRBJ2-3 and V is TRBV19; tentative D call: TRBD1 (6 bases). Germline-derived CDR1 and CDR2 are LNHDA and SQIVND (reference sequence). The CDR3 totals 15 residues. V gave up 5 bases and J gave up 0 bases, with 12 bases separating them. The chain's CDR3 is CASSFGTTSTDTQYF. The CDR3 bases are TGTGCCAGTAGTTTTGGGACAACTAGCACAGATACGCAGTATTTT.

This clone was detected only once. The chain has TRBV6-5 and TRBJ1-6; possible D gene TRBD1, 5 bases. V shed 8 bases and J shed 10 bases, with 6 bases lying between them. The CDR3 extends over 10 amino acids. The germline V gene encodes CDR1 MNHEY and CDR2 SVGAGI. CDR3 protein: CASGGSPLHF. The DNA for the CDR3 is TGTGCCAGCGGGGGGTCACCCCTCCACTTT.